A single count supports the clone carrying this T cell receptor (beta chain). 0.5 to 1 ug RNA was reverse transcribed with random hexamers. MiXCR, run by TCRdb on the immunoSEQ multiplex PCR reads, gives a single entry per CDR3 protein. This sample carries about 76,000 distinct CDR3 sequences, 93% of them seen once, and the ten largest clones take 0.35% to 0.5%. The data were obtained in a study of CD8 T cells in Susac syndrome. The sequenced material came from CD8+ T cells from PBMCs. The sequence was collected from a human donor with Susac syndrome.

In DNA, the CDR3 is TGTGCCAGCAGTTTGGAGGGACAGGGAACGTTTCAGCCCCAGCATTTT. This sequence encodes CASSLEGQGTFQPQHF. V and J are TRBV28 and TRBJ1-5; 9 positions agree with TRBD1. J was trimmed by 6 bases and V by 3 bases; bases with no gene match: 9. Germline assignment: CDR1 MDHEN and CDR2 SYDVKM. The CDR3 is 16 amino acids.